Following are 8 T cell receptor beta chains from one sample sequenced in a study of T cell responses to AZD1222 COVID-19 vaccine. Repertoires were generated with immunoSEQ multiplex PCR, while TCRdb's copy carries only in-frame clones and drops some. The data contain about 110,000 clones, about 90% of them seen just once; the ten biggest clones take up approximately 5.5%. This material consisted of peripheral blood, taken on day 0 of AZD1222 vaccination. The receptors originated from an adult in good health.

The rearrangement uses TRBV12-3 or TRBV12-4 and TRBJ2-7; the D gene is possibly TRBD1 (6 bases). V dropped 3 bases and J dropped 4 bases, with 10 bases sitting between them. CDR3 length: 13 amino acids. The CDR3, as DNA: TGTGCCAGCAGTTTGGGACAACTTTACGAGCAGTACTTC. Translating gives CASSLGQLYEQYF.

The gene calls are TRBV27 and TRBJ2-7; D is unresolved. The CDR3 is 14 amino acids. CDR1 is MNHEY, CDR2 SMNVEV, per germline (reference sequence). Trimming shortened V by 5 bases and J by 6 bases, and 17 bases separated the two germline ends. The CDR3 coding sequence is TGTGCCAGCAGTCTCGGGCTCGCGTCGTCCGAGCAGTACTTC. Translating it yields CASSLGLASSEQYF.

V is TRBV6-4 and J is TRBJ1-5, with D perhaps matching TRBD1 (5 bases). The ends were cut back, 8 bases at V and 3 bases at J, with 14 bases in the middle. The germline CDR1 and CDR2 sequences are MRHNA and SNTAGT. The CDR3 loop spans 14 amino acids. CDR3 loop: CASRARGYNQPQHF. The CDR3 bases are TGTGCCAGCCGAGCCCGGGGGTACAATCAGCCCCAGCATTTT.

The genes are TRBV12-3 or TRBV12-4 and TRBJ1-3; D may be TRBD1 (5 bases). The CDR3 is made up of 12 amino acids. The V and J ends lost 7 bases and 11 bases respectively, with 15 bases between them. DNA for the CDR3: TGTGCCAGCACAGGCAGGGAGAACGCCATATATTTT. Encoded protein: CASTGRENAIYF.

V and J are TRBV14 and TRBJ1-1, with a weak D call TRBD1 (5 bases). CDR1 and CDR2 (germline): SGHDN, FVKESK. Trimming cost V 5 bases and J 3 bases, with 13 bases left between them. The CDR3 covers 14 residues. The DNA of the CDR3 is TGTGCCAGCAGCAAGACAGTTTTTGACACTGAAGCTTTCTTT. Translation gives CASSKTVFDTEAFF.

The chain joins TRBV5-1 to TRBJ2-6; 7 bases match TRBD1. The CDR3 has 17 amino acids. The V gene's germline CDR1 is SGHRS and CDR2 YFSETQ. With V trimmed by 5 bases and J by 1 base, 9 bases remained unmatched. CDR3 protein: CASRSEQGLSGANVLTF. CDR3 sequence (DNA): TGCGCCAGCAGGTCCGAACAGGGGTTGTCTGGGGCCAACGTCCTGACTTTC.

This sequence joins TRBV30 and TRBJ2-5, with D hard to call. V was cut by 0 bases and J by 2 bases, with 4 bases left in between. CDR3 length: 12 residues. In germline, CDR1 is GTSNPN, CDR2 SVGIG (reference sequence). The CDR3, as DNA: TGTGCCTGGAGTGTACGGCAAGAGACCCAGTACTTC. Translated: CAWSVRQETQYF.

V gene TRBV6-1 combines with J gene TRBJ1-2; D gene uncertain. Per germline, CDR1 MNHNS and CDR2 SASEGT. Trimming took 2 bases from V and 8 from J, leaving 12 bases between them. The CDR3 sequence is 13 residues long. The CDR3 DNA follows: TGTGCCAGCAGTGAATTTCGGGTTAGCGGCTACACCTTC. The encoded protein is CASSEFRVSGYTF.